This TCR beta chain was found in a study of beta chain features in type 1 diabetes. Study-level results: PCR might favor shorter templates, equally in patients and controls. Type 1 diabetes patients showed fewer insertions and more deletions at VDJ junctions.

Sorting gave populations that all exceeded 95% purity. Points on this clone: Its antigen is as yet unknown.

Expressed TCRB transcripts were sequenced because the entire RNA isolate underwent reverse transcription. The protocol was immunoSEQ multiplex PCR, while the TCRdb copy is restricted to in-frame clones and leaves out a portion. The sample holds about 620,000 clones; roughly 16% are singletons and the top ten take 0.07% to 0.095%. Germline CDR1 reads GTSNPN; CDR2 reads SVGIG (reference sequence). Trimming left V 5 bases short and J 9 bases short, with 17 bases between. CDR3 length: 13 residues. The sequenced sample was naive CD4+ T cells from blood. The source is a man aged 18 to 29 in good health. The chain couples TRBV30 to TRBJ1-5, with D possibly being TRBD1 (5 bases). Here the CDR3 DNA reads TGTGCCTGGGCGGGTGATACTAGGGGGCCCCAGCATTTT. Translated, it gives CAWAGDTRGPQHF.